The 18 T cell receptor beta chains presented below share a single source sample, sequenced in a study of blood T cell repertoires in COVID-19. The method was immunoSEQ multiplex PCR; TCRdb's version includes in-frame clones alone and lacks a portion of them. The table lists 150,000 to 200,000 clones, 82% of them singletons. Sequences were obtained from peripheral blood. The receptors shown here come from a middle-aged woman with COVID-19, enrolled during active disease.

This clone was detected only a few times. This chain uses TRBV24-1 with TRBJ2-1, with TRBD1 matching 7 bases. CDR1 and CDR2 (germline): KGHDR, SFDVKD. The CDR3 runs 14 residues. V shed 4 bases, J shed 8 bases, and the junction held 7 bases outside the gene matches. This CDR3 is CATSEGGASDEQFF. CDR3 sequence (DNA): TGTGCCACCAGTGAAGGGGGCGCGTCCGATGAGCAGTTCTTC.

The chain combines TRBV7-3 with TRBJ1-1; tentative D call: TRBD1 (6 bases). Germline lookup yields CDR1 SGHTA and CDR2 FQGTGA. The germline V and J ends were trimmed by 2 bases and 5 bases, with 9 bases remaining between them. The CDR3 totals 13 residues. CDR3 sequence: CASSLSGQTEAFF. The CDR3 DNA sequence: TGTGCCAGCAGCTTATCCGGACAGACTGAAGCTTTCTTT.

The V call is TRBV2, the J call TRBJ1-4; TRBD1 matches 7 bases. Germline lookup yields CDR1 SNHLY and CDR2 FYNNEI. The junction had 6 bases not matched to a gene; V was cut back by 7 bases and J by 4 bases. The CDR3 extends over 14 amino acids. For the CDR3, the DNA is TGTGCCAGCATGAGACAGGGTGGTAATGAAAAACTGTTTTTT. This encodes CASMRQGGNEKLFF.

The rearrangement uses TRBV2 and TRBJ1-5; 7 bases agree with TRBD1. J was trimmed by 8 bases and V by 7 bases; bases with no gene match: 14. The CDR3 spans 15 residues. Germline V lookup: CDR1 SNHLY, CDR2 FYNNEI. In DNA, the CDR3 is TGTGCCAGCAAAAAAACGACAGGGAGGATAGAGCCCCAGCATTTT. It encodes CASKKTTGRIEPQHF.

This chain uses TRBV7-6 with TRBJ1-3, with a tentative D call TRBD1 (5 bases). Trimming removed 5 bases from V and 4 bases from J, with 18 bases in between. Germline-derived CDR1 and CDR2 are SGHVS and FNYEAQ. This CDR3 has 16 amino acids. CDR3: CASSQSGAGSGNTIYF. In DNA form, the CDR3 reads TGTGCCAGCAGCCAAAGCGGGGCAGGGTCCGGAAACACCATATATTTT.

The chain is built from TRBV27 and TRBJ2-3, with 12 bases lining up with TRBD2. Germline CDR1 is MNHEY and CDR2 is SMNVEV (reference sequence). After removal of 4 bases from V and 6 bases from J, the junction contained 5 bases not matched to a gene. The CDR3 extends over 15 amino acids. The CDR3 DNA is TGTGCCAGCAGTTCCTGGACTAGCGGGGCGGATACGCAGTATTTT. It specifies CASSSWTSGADTQYF.

This clone occurred once. The rearrangement links TRBV15 to TRBJ2-3; D may be TRBD2 (6 bases). The germline V gene has CDR1 LNHNV and CDR2 YYDKDF (reference sequence). V shed 1 base and J shed 0 bases, with 11 bases lying between them. The CDR3 is 16 residues long. In DNA form, the CDR3 reads TGTGCCACCAGCAGAGGATACGGGGGAAGCACAGATACGCAGTATTTT. This translates into CATSRGYGGSTDTQYF.

The V gene is TRBV10-1, the J gene TRBJ2-1; 7 bases are a match to TRBD2. This CDR3 region has 14 residues. The germline V gene encodes CDR1 WNHNN and CDR2 SYGVQD (reference sequence). Trimming at V came to 7 bases and at J to 15 bases, leaving 18 bases not matched to a gene. CDR3 region: CASKTPGPGGIAFF. Written as DNA, the CDR3 is TGCGCCAGCAAGACCCCGGGACCGGGGGGTATTGCGTTCTTC.

The chain couples TRBV19 to TRBJ1-1; 9 nucleotides match TRBD1. There are 14 residues in the CDR3. J lost 6 bases, V lost 4 bases, and 6 bases had no gene match. Germline assignment: CDR1 LNHDA and CDR2 SQIVND (reference sequence). The CDR3 coding sequence is TGTGCCAGTAGTACGGACAGGGGATCGTCTGAAGCTTTCTTT. It is translated as CASSTDRGSSEAFF.

The gene calls are TRBV30 and TRBJ1-4; TRBD1 aligns across 7 bases. CDR1 is GTSNPN and CDR2 is SVGIG in the germline V gene (reference sequence). V lost 3 bases to trimming and J lost 5 bases; unmatched junction nucleotides: 6. This CDR3 spans 14 amino acids. Here the CDR3 reads CAWSPTGTNEKLFF. CDR3 DNA: TGTGCCTGGAGCCCGACAGGGACGAATGAAAAACTGTTTTTT.

This chain connects TRBV29-1 to TRBJ2-3; 12 nucleotides match TRBD2. V gave up 4 bases and J gave up 2 bases; unmatched junction bases: 7. Germline CDR1 reads SQVTM; CDR2 reads ANQGSEA. CDR3 size: 16 residues. The CDR3 nucleotides are TGCAGCGTTGTTGGTGGACTAGCGGGAATCACAGATACGCAGTATTTT. Its protein is CSVVGGLAGITDTQYF.

The CDR3 region is CASSEGQLLEDYGYTF. The CDR3 bases are TGTGCCAGCAGTGAGGGGCAGCTCTTAGAGGACTATGGCTACACCTTC. The chain joins TRBV2 to TRBJ1-2, with D perhaps matching TRBD1 (5 bases). The CDR3 is 16 residues long. The germline CDR1 and CDR2 sequences are SNHLY and FYNNEI. V lost 3 bases, J lost 3 bases, and 17 bases lay in between.

The V gene is TRBV9, the J gene TRBJ2-3; 8 bases are shared with TRBD2. CDR3 length: 15 residues. V dropped 4 bases and J dropped 4; count of bases not matched to a gene: 8. Germline V lookup: CDR1 SGDLS, CDR2 YYNGEE. The CDR3 DNA reads TGTGCCAGCAGCACCGCCGGGACTAGAGCAGATACGCAGTATTTT. Translating gives CASSTAGTRADTQYF.

Written as DNA, the CDR3 is TGTGCCAGCAGCTTAGATCACGGCTATGGCTACACCTTC. This translates into CASSLDHGYGYTF. The rearrangement joins TRBV11-2 to TRBJ1-2; D is unresolved. The germline V gene has CDR1 SGHAT and CDR2 FQNNGV. The V gene lost 0 bases and the J gene lost 4 bases, with 6 bases spanning the gap. This CDR3 region has 13 residues.

To note about this clone: Other DNA sequences in the same sample also yield this CDR3. The genes are TRBV6-1 and TRBJ1-5; 7 bases are shared with TRBD1. The germline gives CDR1 MNHNS, CDR2 SASEGT. The CDR3 spans 14 residues. Losses at the gene ends were 3 bases for V and 3 bases for J; bases not matched to a gene: 2. The CDR3 loop is CASSEGQNNQPQHF. The CDR3 region has the DNA TGTGCCAGCAGTGAGGGACAGAACAATCAGCCCCAGCATTTT.

V usage is TRBV28 and J usage is TRBJ2-7, with D maybe TRBD1 (5 bases). V lost 5 bases and J 1 base, leaving 15 bases between the germline ends. Germline CDR1 and CDR2: MDHEN and SYDVKM. CDR3 length: 15 residues. This CDR3 is CASSPSSAGSYEQYF. CDR3 DNA: TGTGCCAGCAGTCCCAGTTCGGCAGGGTCCTACGAGCAGTACTTC.

This clone was seen just once. This chain links TRBV9 with TRBJ2-5; the match to TRBD2 covers 7 bases. V lost 3 bases, J lost 1 base, and 6 bases stayed unmatched. Germline CDR1 and CDR2: SGDLS and YYNGEE. The CDR3 totals 15 residues. In nucleotides, the CDR3 is TGTGCCAGCAGCGGAAGCGGGAATATCCAAGAGACCCAGTACTTC. Its protein is CASSGSGNIQETQYF.

The sample holds a few counts of this clone. The chain combines TRBV7-9 with TRBJ1-1; TRBD1 matches at 8 bases. The V and J ends lost 5 bases and 0 bases, in that order; junction bases with no gene match: 11. CDR1 and CDR2 from the germline V gene are SEHNR and FQNEAQ (reference sequence). This CDR3 has 17 amino acids. The CDR3 DNA reads as TGTGCCAGCAGCGAGGGACAGGCGCGCATTATGAACACTGAAGCTTTCTTT. Its translation is CASSEGQARIMNTEAFF.